This entry lists 5 T cell receptor beta chains sequenced from one sample in a study of blood T cell repertoires in COVID-19 (dated by TCRdb to about 2020). Receptor amplification or capture employed the immunoSEQ multiplex PCR assay. TCRdb's version of the immuneACCESS table is confined to in-frame rearrangements and falls short of the full clone set. An unresolved V gene accounts for under half of the shortfall where checked; the remainder is of unknown origin. The sample contains about 480,000 clones, roughly 85% of them found a single time. 1.5% to 2% of the sample comes from the top ten. Sequencing was carried out using PBMCs or T cells enriched from blood (not recorded which). The source of these receptors is a woman aged 18 to 35 with acute COVID-19.

This clone has just one count. This rearrangement joins TRBV11-2 to TRBJ1-1; 11 positions agree with TRBD1. V was pared by 0 bases and J by 11 bases, with 5 bases of the junction left unmatched. This CDR3 has 14 amino acids. Per germline, CDR1 SGHAT and CDR2 FQNNGV. The CDR3 here is CASSLDRTGGIAFF. CDR3 coding DNA: TGTGCCAGCAGCTTAGACAGGACAGGGGGCATCGCTTTCTTT. The full variable domain, rest sourced from reference TRBV11-2 and TRBJ1-1, is EAGVAQSPRYKIIEKRQSVAFWCNPISGHATLYWYQQILGQGPKLLIQFQNNGVVDDSQLPKDRFSAERLKGVDSTLKIQPAKLEDSAVYLCASSLDRTGGIAFFGQGTRLTVV.

This rearrangement joins TRBV5-6 to TRBJ1-4, with unresolved D. V lost 6 bases to trimming and J lost 0 bases, with 12 bases between them. Germline assignment: CDR1 SGHDT and CDR2 YYEEEE. CDR3 size: 15 residues. DNA of the CDR3: TGTGCCAGCATCGCCTCAGGCCCAACTAATGAAAAACTGTTTTTT. It yields the protein CASIASGPTNEKLFF.

The chain is built from TRBV19 and TRBJ1-1, with TRBD1 as a possible D gene (5 bases). The germline V gene has CDR1 LNHDA and CDR2 SQIVND (reference sequence). The CDR3 contains 14 residues. V was trimmed by 5 bases and J by 1 base, leaving 11 bases between them. The CDR3 loop reads CASSGLGGNTEAFF. CDR3 in DNA: TGTGCCAGTAGTGGCCTGGGGGGGAACACTGAAGCTTTCTTT.

This chain connects TRBV18 to TRBJ2-1, with 8 bases that match TRBD1. Germline V gene sequence: CDR1 KGHSH, CDR2 LQKENI. The CDR3 has 18 residues. Germline trimming cut 0 bases from V and 4 bases from J; bases unmatched to any gene: 11. Here the CDR3 DNA reads TGTGCCAGCTCACCACCAGGATCCGGGACAGGACGTTACAATGAGCAGTTCTTC. As protein: CASSPPGSGTGRYNEQFF. Together with reference TRBV18 and TRBJ2-1, the CDR3 gives the full variable domain: NAGVMQNPRHLVRRRGQEARLRCSPMKGHSHVYWYRQLPEEGLKFMVYLQKENIIDESGMPKERFSAEFPKEGPSILRIQQVVRGDSAAYFCASSPPGSGTGRYNEQFFGPGTRLTVL.

This chain joins TRBV24-1 and TRBJ2-1, with D maybe TRBD2 (6 bases). Between the trimmed V and J ends, which lost 1 base and 8 bases, there was a span of 14 bases. This CDR3 spans 15 amino acids. The germline CDR1 and CDR2 sequences are KGHDR and SFDVKD. The CDR3 region is CATSDFGGNFDEQFF. DNA of the CDR3: TGTGCCACCAGTGATTTCGGCGGGAATTTCGATGAGCAGTTCTTC.